This is a list of T cell receptor beta chains from one sample in a study of blood T cell repertoires in COVID-19. Generated by immunoSEQ multiplex PCR, the TCRdb table keeps only in-frame clones and is missing some. The sample consists of under 200,000 clones, approximately 91% of them appearing once. Material for sequencing was peripheral blood. These TCRs come from a man between 18 and 29 years old with acute or convalescent COVID-19. Each CDR3 is given with its conserved first and last residue. D genes are given only for firm matches. Clone size is given for some rows only: seen once, a few or many times, or a class if the clone is expanded.

j_gene: TRBJ1-4
v_gene: TRBV30
d_gene: .
abundance: .
CDR3nt: TGTGCCTGGAGTGTGGAGGGTCATGAAAAACTGTTTTTT
CDR3aa: CAWSVEGHEKLFF

j_gene: TRBJ1-2
v_gene: TRBV30
d_gene: .
abundance: .
CDR3nt: TGTGCCTGGAGTGGGGCCCACAGGGCCTATGGCTACACCTTC
CDR3aa: CAWSGAHRAYGYTF

j_gene: TRBJ2-7
v_gene: TRBV5-5
d_gene: .
abundance: .
CDR3nt: TGTGCCAGCAGCTTGGGGAGGGCAAATAACGAGCAGTACTTC
CDR3aa: CASSLGRANNEQYF

j_gene: TRBJ2-1
v_gene: TRBV9
d_gene: TRBD2
abundance: .
CDR3nt: TGTGCCAGCAGCCCTCAGAGCGGGACTAGCCCCCCTGAGCAGTTCTTC
CDR3aa: CASSPQSGTSPPEQFF

j_gene: TRBJ1-1
v_gene: TRBV5-8
d_gene: .
abundance: .
CDR3nt: TGTGCCAGCAGCTTGGTCGGGGTCGGGAACACTGAAGCTTTCTTT
CDR3aa: CASSLVGVGNTEAFF

j_gene: TRBJ2-6
v_gene: TRBV19
d_gene: .
abundance: .
CDR3nt: TGTGCCAGTAGTATAGCCACAGGTTCCTTTTTTGGCAACGTCCTGACTTTC
CDR3aa: CASSIATGSFFGNVLTF

j_gene: TRBJ1-1
v_gene: TRBV5-6
d_gene: .
abundance: .
CDR3nt: TGTGCCAGCAGCCTAGGGGATGGATTTAGTGAAGCTTTCTTT
CDR3aa: CASSLGDGFSEAFF

j_gene: TRBJ2-7
v_gene: TRBV11-2
d_gene: TRBD2
abundance: .
CDR3nt: TGTGCCAGCAGCTTAGGAGAGGCTAGCGGGAAATACGAGCAGTACTTC
CDR3aa: CASSLGEASGKYEQYF

j_gene: TRBJ1-1
v_gene: TRBV5-4
d_gene: .
abundance: .
CDR3nt: TGTGCCAGCAGCTCCACAGGAGAAGCTTTCTTT
CDR3aa: CASSSTGEAFF

j_gene: TRBJ2-7
v_gene: TRBV27
d_gene: .
abundance: .
CDR3nt: TGTGCCAGCAGAGGCGGGAACAACGAGCAGTACTTC
CDR3aa: CASRGGNNEQYF

j_gene: TRBJ1-1
v_gene: TRBV6-6
d_gene: TRBD1
abundance: .
CDR3nt: TGTGCCAGCAGTGGGACAGGCCTTAACACTGAAGCTTTCTTT
CDR3aa: CASSGTGLNTEAFF

j_gene: TRBJ1-1
v_gene: TRBV7-9
d_gene: .
abundance: .
CDR3nt: TGTGCCAGCAGCTTAGTAGGCAGGGAGAACACTGAAGCTTTCTTT
CDR3aa: CASSLVGRENTEAFF

j_gene: TRBJ2-3
v_gene: TRBV9
d_gene: TRBD2
abundance: .
CDR3nt: TGTGCCAGCAGCCCTTCTAGCGGGAGGGAGGGAGATACGCAGTATTTT
CDR3aa: CASSPSSGREGDTQYF

j_gene: TRBJ1-1
v_gene: TRBV6-5
d_gene: .
abundance: once
CDR3nt: TGTGCCAGCAGTTACTCGGGAGTGAACACTGAAGCTTTCTTT
CDR3aa: CASSYSGVNTEAFF

j_gene: TRBJ2-2
v_gene: TRBV5-1
d_gene: TRBD1
abundance: .
CDR3nt: TGCGCCAGCAGCCACCGGACAGGGAAGAACACCGGGGAGCTGTTTTTT
CDR3aa: CASSHRTGKNTGELFF

j_gene: TRBJ2-7
v_gene: TRBV18
d_gene: TRBD2
abundance: .
CDR3nt: TGTGCCAGCTCATCACTACTTAGCGGGACGACCTACGAGCAGTACTTC
CDR3aa: CASSSLLSGTTYEQYF

j_gene: TRBJ1-2
v_gene: TRBV5-1
d_gene: TRBD1
abundance: .
CDR3nt: TGCGCCAGCAGTTTAAGCACAGGGGTGGACGGTGGCTACACCTTC
CDR3aa: CASSLSTGVDGGYTF

j_gene: TRBJ1-1
v_gene: TRBV25-1
d_gene: .
abundance: .
CDR3nt: TGTGCCAGCAGTCCAGGGTTCCGTGGAACTGAAGCTTTCTTT
CDR3aa: CASSPGFRGTEAFF

j_gene: TRBJ1-1
v_gene: TRBV7-9
d_gene: TRBD1
abundance: .
CDR3nt: TGTGCCAGCAGCTTAGGGGACAGGGGACCCGAGGAAACTTTCTTT
CDR3aa: CASSLGDRGPEETFF

j_gene: TRBJ2-7
v_gene: TRBV25-1
d_gene: TRBD1
abundance: .
CDR3nt: TGTGCCAGCAGTGAGACCGGGACAGTGGTATACGAGCAGTACTTC
CDR3aa: CASSETGTVVYEQYF

j_gene: TRBJ2-1
v_gene: TRBV5-1
d_gene: TRBD2
abundance: .
CDR3nt: TGCGCCAGCAGCGCGGGGGGGAGCTCCTACAATGAGCAGTTCTTC
CDR3aa: CASSAGGSSYNEQFF

j_gene: TRBJ2-2
v_gene: TRBV27
d_gene: TRBD2
abundance: .
CDR3nt: TGTGCCAGCAGTTGGGTAGCGGGAGTCACCGGGGAGCTGTTTTTT
CDR3aa: CASSWVAGVTGELFF

j_gene: TRBJ1-2
v_gene: TRBV9
d_gene: .
abundance: .
CDR3nt: TGTGCCAGCAGCTCCCCTTCGGGTCCGGAGTATGGCTACACCTTC
CDR3aa: CASSSPSGPEYGYTF

j_gene: TRBJ2-2
v_gene: TRBV12-3/TRBV12-4
d_gene: .
abundance: .
CDR3nt: TGTGCCAGCAGTCCTGACACCGGGGAGCTGTTTTTT
CDR3aa: CASSPDTGELFF

j_gene: TRBJ2-4
v_gene: TRBV15
d_gene: .
abundance: .
CDR3nt: TGTGCCACCAGCTCGGTACTAGCCAAAAACATTCAGTACTTC
CDR3aa: CATSSVLAKNIQYF

j_gene: TRBJ1-1
v_gene: TRBV12-3/TRBV12-4
d_gene: TRBD1
abundance: .
CDR3nt: TGTGCCAGCAGGTTCGCAGGGGGGAATGAAGCTTTCTTT
CDR3aa: CASRFAGGNEAFF

j_gene: TRBJ2-1
v_gene: TRBV2
d_gene: TRBD1
abundance: .
CDR3nt: TGTGCCAGCAGTGAAGGGACAGGGGGCGAGAATGAGCAGTTCTTC
CDR3aa: CASSEGTGGENEQFF

j_gene: TRBJ2-1
v_gene: TRBV5-1
d_gene: TRBD2
abundance: .
CDR3nt: TGCGCCAGCAGCTTGGATCTAGCGGGGGCCAATGAGCAGTTCTTC
CDR3aa: CASSLDLAGANEQFF

j_gene: TRBJ2-2
v_gene: TRBV4-2
d_gene: TRBD2
abundance: .
CDR3nt: TGTGCCAGCAGCCAAGGATTCGGGGGAGGGACCGGGGAGCTGTTTTTT
CDR3aa: CASSQGFGGGTGELFF

j_gene: TRBJ1-6
v_gene: TRBV2
d_gene: .
abundance: .
CDR3nt: TGTGCCAGCAGGCGTTGGCAGGGGAATTCACCCCTCCACTTT
CDR3aa: CASRRWQGNSPLHF

j_gene: TRBJ1-1
v_gene: TRBV2
d_gene: .
abundance: .
CDR3nt: TGTGCCACATCGGCGTTAACGGGGACTGAAGCTTTCTTT
CDR3aa: CATSALTGTEAFF

j_gene: TRBJ1-2
v_gene: TRBV6-2/TRBV6-3
d_gene: .
abundance: .
CDR3nt: TGTGCCAGCAGTTTGGGGCCCGCAGTTAACTATGGCTACACCTTC
CDR3aa: CASSLGPAVNYGYTF

j_gene: TRBJ1-3
v_gene: TRBV5-1
d_gene: TRBD1
abundance: .
CDR3nt: TGCGCCAGCAGCCTGGGGACAGGTGGAAACACCATATATTTT
CDR3aa: CASSLGTGGNTIYF

j_gene: TRBJ2-3
v_gene: TRBV21-1
d_gene: .
abundance: .
CDR3nt: TGTGCCAGCAGCAATAAATCGTCTAGCGGGGGGGGTGCAGATACGCAGTATTTT
CDR3aa: CASSNKSSSGGGADTQYF

j_gene: TRBJ1-5
v_gene: TRBV24-1
d_gene: TRBD1
abundance: .
CDR3nt: TGTGCCACCAGTGATACAGGGGGTCAGCCCCAGCATTTT
CDR3aa: CATSDTGGQPQHF

j_gene: TRBJ1-5
v_gene: TRBV27
d_gene: TRBD1
abundance: .
CDR3nt: TGTGCCAGCAGTTTATCGGGGACAGGGGGCGCGCGGAGCAATCAGCCCCAGCATTTT
CDR3aa: CASSLSGTGGARSNQPQHF

j_gene: TRBJ1-1
v_gene: TRBV12-3/TRBV12-4
d_gene: .
abundance: .
CDR3nt: TGTGCCAGCAAAAAAGGGGCTAGGGCTGAAGCTTTCTTT
CDR3aa: CASKKGARAEAFF

j_gene: TRBJ2-1
v_gene: TRBV7-9
d_gene: TRBD1
abundance: .
CDR3nt: TGTGCCAGCAGCTCGGGACAGTACAATGAGCAGTTCTTC
CDR3aa: CASSSGQYNEQFF

j_gene: TRBJ2-2
v_gene: TRBV3-1/TRBV3-2
d_gene: TRBD2
abundance: .
CDR3nt: TGTGCCAGCAGCCTCTCGACTAGCGGGGCCGGGGAGCTGTTTTTT
CDR3aa: CASSLSTSGAGELFF

j_gene: TRBJ1-5
v_gene: TRBV6-5
d_gene: TRBD1
abundance: .
CDR3nt: TGTGCCAGCAGTCAAATTACAGGGGTACGACAGCCCCAGCATTTT
CDR3aa: CASSQITGVRQPQHF

j_gene: TRBJ2-5
v_gene: TRBV19
d_gene: .
abundance: .
CDR3nt: TGTGCCAGTAGTATAGATCCGGCGGGAGAGACCCAGTACTTC
CDR3aa: CASSIDPAGETQYF

j_gene: TRBJ1-6
v_gene: TRBV14
d_gene: TRBD1
abundance: .
CDR3nt: TGTGCCAGCAGCCAGGCCGGGACAGTTCATTCACCCCTCCACTTT
CDR3aa: CASSQAGTVHSPLHF

j_gene: TRBJ1-2
v_gene: TRBV5-1
d_gene: .
abundance: .
CDR3nt: TGCGCCAGCAGCTTGGAGGGAGACTATGGCTACACCTTC
CDR3aa: CASSLEGDYGYTF

j_gene: TRBJ2-1
v_gene: TRBV19
d_gene: TRBD2
abundance: .
CDR3nt: TGTGCCAGTAGTATAGTCGGGACTAGCGGGCACAATGAGCAGTTCTTC
CDR3aa: CASSIVGTSGHNEQFF

j_gene: TRBJ2-5
v_gene: TRBV5-1
d_gene: TRBD1
abundance: .
CDR3nt: TGCGCCAGCAGACTGGGGACAGGGAACCAAGAGACCCAGTACTTC
CDR3aa: CASRLGTGNQETQYF